This TCR beta chain emerged from a study of T cells in Graves' hyperthyroidism and ophthalmopathy (dated by TCRdb to 2018 to 2020). For the study in its entirety: Peripheral blood samples were taken at initial diagnosis, before any treatment was given. To identify TCR V-J signatures that set the groups apart, the researchers used a discovery cohort of about a hundred patients, made up of 43 with Graves' ophthalmopathy and about 55 with stable Graves' hyperthyroidism. Prospective prediction of ophthalmopathy was tested in an independent validation cohort consisting of some 19 hyperthyroidism patients and over 15 patients who later progressed to ophthalmopathy. For training and testing, the roughly 97 patients in the discovery cohort were randomly divided in a 7:3 ratio. Thyroid tissue and blood T-cell repertoires from about six Graves' hyperthyroidism patients were also compared in the study. After sampling, hyperthyroidism patients received methimazole starting at 30 mg daily, and ophthalmopathy patients received high-dose intravenous methylprednisolone. The paper reports TCR Vbeta CDR3 sequencing of roughly 140 peripheral blood samples: over 40 ophthalmopathy, fewer than 80 hyperthyroidism and around 17 progressor patients.

A remark on this clonotype: Its cognate antigen has yet to be identified. Qualities for individual bases were not recorded, and no much larger clone is one base off.

Ophthalmopathy patients had moderately to severely active disease, Clinical Activity Score of at least 3, NOSPECS grade of at least 4, and duration under 3 months. Patients with uncontrolled infections, other autoimmune diseases, pregnancy or lactation were excluded. Diagnoses were established on the basis of clinical symptoms, serum thyroxine and TRAb, thyroid ultrasound, and orbital computed tomography. PBMCs were separated from 10 ml of fresh peripheral blood using Ficoll-Paque density gradient centrifugation. Total RNA was extracted with Trizol reagent, and quality was checked on an Agilent 2100 Bioanalyzer. The TCR beta CDR3 regions were amplified from RNA transcripts. A first-round RT-PCR of the TCR CDR3 used the HTBI primer set with the Qiagen OneStep RT-PCR kit. The libraries were constructed in a second round of multiplex PCR and then size-selected and purified. Libraries were sequenced paired-end with 100 bp reads on an Illumina HiSeq2000. On the study's bioinformatics: SOAPnuke was used to process the raw data, removing reads that contained adapters or uncalled bases, had a mean Phred below 15, or lacked an exact match to the constant primer or identifier. High-quality paired reads were merged with COPE v1.2.5, and unique nucleotide sequences were defined as clonotypes. MiTCR v1.1 was used to align clonotypes to the IMGT TRBV, TRBD and TRBJ reference segments. The analysis was restricted to V-J combinations with a frequency above 0.0001, which together covered around 99% of the repertoires. A TCS score was defined as the ratio between F50 (clonal expansion) and ExV (chaos), using BLOSUM62-based TCRdist between CDR3 peptides within each V-J. Welch's t-statistics and random forest reduced 450 to 600 V-J features to roughly 13, which were used in a naive Bayes classifier (R e1071). TCRdb ran its own pipeline on the public reads, namely fastp trimming at Q25 and MiXCR clone calling, and kept in-frame beta chains. Entries that share a CDR3 protein sequence are merged under the most common genes and DNA. It is TCRdb's table, rather than the study itself, that gives the V and J calls and clone size. The sample records roughly 380,000 distinct CDR3 sequences, about a sixth of which are singletons. The ten largest clones add up to roughly 16% of the sample.

Broader findings and caveats from the paper: In validation, progression to ophthalmopathy was predicted by the model with roughly 69% sensitivity and around 76% specificity, a median of about 6.8 months before onset. A model built on a 13 V-J signature distinguished ophthalmopathy from stable hyperthyroidism, reaching around 90% sensitivity and under 84% specificity in cross-validation and 80%/75% in testing. No statistical method was used to set the sample size in advance, and investigators knew the group allocation. Blood samples also contained most of the expanded thyroid clonotypes (frequency above 0.001), which suggests that blood repertoires may reflect thyroid immune responses.

The sequencing input was blood. The sequence was collected from a woman in her 40s with Graves' ophthalmopathy.

The nucleotides read TGTGCCTGGAGTGGAATCGGGCAGGCGACCTTACAAGAGACCCAGTACTTC. Its amino acids are CAWSGIGQATLQETQYF. The rearranged chain carries TRBV30 and TRBJ2-5; a confident D gene designation cannot be given. CDR1 and CDR2 are drawn from the germline V gene (reference sequence): GTSNPN, SVGIG. Trimming takes 1 base from V and 2 bases from J, and the germline ends sit 20 bases apart. From the cysteine through the phenylalanine, the CDR3 covers 17 amino acids. Here the CDR3 DNA is all that survives: 51 bases in frame from base 1.